The present T cell receptor (beta chain) was sequenced within a study of control samples from healthy donors and cancer patients. Only in-frame clones appear in the TCRdb table, and some are missing; sequencing was by immunoSEQ multiplex PCR. This sample has about 80,000 clones, with roughly 82% found just once. The CDR3 sequence is 14 residues long. V was cut by 0 bases and J by 3 bases, with 9 bases left in between. Germline V gene sequence: CDR1 MNHEY, CDR2 SVGEGT. The specimen was PBMCs. The rearrangement links TRBV6-2 or TRBV6-3 to TRBJ2-7; possibly TRBD2 for D (6 bases). This TCR derives from a man aged 60 to 69 with head and neck cancer. The CDR3 loop reads CASSYSGGGYEQYF. CDR3 nucleotide sequence: TGTGCCAGCAGTTACTCGGGGGGTGGCTACGAGCAGTACTTC.